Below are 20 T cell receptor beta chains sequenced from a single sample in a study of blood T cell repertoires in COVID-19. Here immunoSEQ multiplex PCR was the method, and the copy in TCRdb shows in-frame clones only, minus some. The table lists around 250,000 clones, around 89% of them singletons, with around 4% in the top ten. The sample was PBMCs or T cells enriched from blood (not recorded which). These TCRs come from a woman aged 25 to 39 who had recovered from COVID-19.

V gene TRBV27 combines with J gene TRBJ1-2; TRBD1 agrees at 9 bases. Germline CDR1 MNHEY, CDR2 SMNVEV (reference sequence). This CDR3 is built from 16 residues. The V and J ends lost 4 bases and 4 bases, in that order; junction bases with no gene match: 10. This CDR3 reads CASSSIIGQGIYGYTF. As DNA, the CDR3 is TGTGCCAGCAGTTCGATAATTGGACAGGGGATCTATGGCTACACCTTC.

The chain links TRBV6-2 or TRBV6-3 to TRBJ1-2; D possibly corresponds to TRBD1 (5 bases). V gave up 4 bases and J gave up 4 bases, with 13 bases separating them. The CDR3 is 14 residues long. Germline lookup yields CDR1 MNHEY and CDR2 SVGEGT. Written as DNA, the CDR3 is TGTGCCAGCAGTTTCCTCAGGGAGGCCTATGGCTACACCTTC. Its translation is CASSFLREAYGYTF.

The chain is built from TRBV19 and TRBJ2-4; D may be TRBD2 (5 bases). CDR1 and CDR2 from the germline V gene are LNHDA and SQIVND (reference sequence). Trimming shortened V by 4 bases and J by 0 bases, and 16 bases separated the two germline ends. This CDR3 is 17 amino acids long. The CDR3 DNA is TGTGCCAGTAGTACCGTAACTAGTCCATTAGCCAAAAACATTCAGTACTTC. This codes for CASSTVTSPLAKNIQYF.

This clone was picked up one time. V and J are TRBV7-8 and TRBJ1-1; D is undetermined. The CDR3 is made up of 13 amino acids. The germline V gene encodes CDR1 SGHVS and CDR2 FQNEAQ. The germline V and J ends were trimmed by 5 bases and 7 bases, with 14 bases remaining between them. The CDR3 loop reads CASSHLRGHEAFF. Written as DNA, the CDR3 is TGTGCCAGCAGCCACCTTCGGGGTCATGAAGCTTTCTTT.

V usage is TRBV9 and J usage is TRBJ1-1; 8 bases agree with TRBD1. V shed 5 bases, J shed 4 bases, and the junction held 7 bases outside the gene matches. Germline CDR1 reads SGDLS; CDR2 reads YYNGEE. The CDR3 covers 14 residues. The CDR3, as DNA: TGTGCCAGCAGTGTGGACAGGGTGTCCACTGAAGCTTTCTTT. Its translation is CASSVDRVSTEAFF.

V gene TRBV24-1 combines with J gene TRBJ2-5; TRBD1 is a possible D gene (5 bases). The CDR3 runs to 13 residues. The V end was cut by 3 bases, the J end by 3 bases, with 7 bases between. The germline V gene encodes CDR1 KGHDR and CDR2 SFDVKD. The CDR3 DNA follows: TGTGCCACCAGTGATGGGGCAGAAGAGACCCAGTACTTC. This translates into CATSDGAEETQYF.

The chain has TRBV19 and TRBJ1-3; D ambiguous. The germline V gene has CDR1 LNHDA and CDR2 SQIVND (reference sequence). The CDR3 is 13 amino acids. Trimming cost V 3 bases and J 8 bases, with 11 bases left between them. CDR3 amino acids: CASSIRPEDTIYF. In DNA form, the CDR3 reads TGTGCCAGTAGTATTCGCCCGGAGGACACCATATATTTT.

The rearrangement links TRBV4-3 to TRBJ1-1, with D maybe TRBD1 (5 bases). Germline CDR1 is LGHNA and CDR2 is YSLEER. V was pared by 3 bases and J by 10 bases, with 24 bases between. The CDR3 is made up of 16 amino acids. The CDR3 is CASSQLRAPRVPGAFF. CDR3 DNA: TGCGCCAGCAGCCAGCTCCGCGCCCCCAGGGTCCCGGGAGCTTTCTTT.

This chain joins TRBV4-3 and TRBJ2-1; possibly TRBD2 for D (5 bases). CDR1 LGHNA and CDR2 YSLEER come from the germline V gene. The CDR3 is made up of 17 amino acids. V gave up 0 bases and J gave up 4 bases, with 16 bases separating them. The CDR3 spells CASSQDPGRTSYNEQFF. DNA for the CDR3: TGCGCCAGCAGCCAAGATCCAGGCCGGACTTCTTACAATGAGCAGTTCTTC.

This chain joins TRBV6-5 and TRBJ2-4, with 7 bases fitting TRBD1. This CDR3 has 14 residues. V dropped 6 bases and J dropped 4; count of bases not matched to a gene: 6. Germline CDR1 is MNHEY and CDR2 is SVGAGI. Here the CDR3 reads CASSRQTGKNIQYF. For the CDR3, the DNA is TGTGCCAGCAGCCGCCAGACAGGGAAAAACATTCAGTACTTC.

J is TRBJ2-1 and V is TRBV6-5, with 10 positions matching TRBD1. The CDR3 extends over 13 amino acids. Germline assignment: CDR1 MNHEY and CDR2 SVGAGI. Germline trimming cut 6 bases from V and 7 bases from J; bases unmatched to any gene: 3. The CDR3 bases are TGTGCCAGCAGGGCGGACAGGGGGAATGAGCAGTTCTTC. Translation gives CASRADRGNEQFF.

The DNA for the CDR3 is TGTGCCAGCAGTCCCCGCTACAATGAGCAGTTCTTC. Residues: CASSPRYNEQFF. V is TRBV6-2 or TRBV6-3 and J is TRBJ2-1, with D unclear. CDR3 length: 12 amino acids. Between the trimmed V and J ends, which lost 5 bases and 3 bases, there was a span of 5 bases. From germline, CDR1 is MNHEY and CDR2 SVGEGT.

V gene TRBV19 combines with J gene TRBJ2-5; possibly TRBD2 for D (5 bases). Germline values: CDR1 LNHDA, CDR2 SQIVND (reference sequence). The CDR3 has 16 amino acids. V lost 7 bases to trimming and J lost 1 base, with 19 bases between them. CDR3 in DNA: TGTGCCAGTACCCCCCGGTTGGAGGCACCCCAAGAGACCCAGTACTTC. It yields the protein CASTPRLEAPQETQYF.

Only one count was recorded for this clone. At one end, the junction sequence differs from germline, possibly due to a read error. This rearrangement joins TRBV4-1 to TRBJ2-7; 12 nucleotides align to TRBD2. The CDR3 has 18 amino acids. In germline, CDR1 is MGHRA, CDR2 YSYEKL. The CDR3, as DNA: TGCGCCAGCAGTCAAGTGCGCTACGCACTAGCGGGAGGAACCGAGCAGTACTTC. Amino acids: CASSQVRYALAGGTEQYF.

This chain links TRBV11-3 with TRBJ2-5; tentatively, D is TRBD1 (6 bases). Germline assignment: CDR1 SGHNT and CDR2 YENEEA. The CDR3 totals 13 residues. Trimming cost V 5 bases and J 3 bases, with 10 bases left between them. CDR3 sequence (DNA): TGTGCCAGCAGCCGCTCAGGGGAAGAGACCCAGTACTTC. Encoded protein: CASSRSGEETQYF.

CDR3 region: CASSRPKERDNEQFF. The CDR3 DNA follows: TGCGCCAGCAGCCGACCAAAGGAGAGGGACAATGAGCAGTTCTTC. The chain links TRBV5-1 to TRBJ2-1; D may be TRBD2 (5 bases). The CDR3 loop spans 15 amino acids. CDR1 is SGHRS, CDR2 YFSETQ, per germline. Trimming cost V 4 bases and J 5 bases, with 16 bases left between them.

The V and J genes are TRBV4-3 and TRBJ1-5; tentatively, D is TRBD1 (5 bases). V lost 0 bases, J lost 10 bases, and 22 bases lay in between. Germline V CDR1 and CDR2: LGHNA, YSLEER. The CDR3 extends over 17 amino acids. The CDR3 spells CASSQDHLGRVQGPQHF. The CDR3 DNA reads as TGCGCCAGCAGCCAAGATCATCTGGGGCGCGTCCAGGGTCCCCAGCATTTT.

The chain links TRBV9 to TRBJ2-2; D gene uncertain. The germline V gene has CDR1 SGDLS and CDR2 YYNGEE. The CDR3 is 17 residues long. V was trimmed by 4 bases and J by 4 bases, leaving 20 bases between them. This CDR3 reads CASSKGAPPGATGELFF. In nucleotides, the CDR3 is TGTGCCAGCAGCAAAGGAGCCCCACCCGGCGCCACCGGGGAGCTGTTTTTT.

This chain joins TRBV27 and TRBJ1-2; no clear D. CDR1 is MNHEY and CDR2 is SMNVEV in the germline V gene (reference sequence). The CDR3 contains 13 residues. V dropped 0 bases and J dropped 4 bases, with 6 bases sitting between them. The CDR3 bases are TGTGCCAGCAGTTTATCGTTCGGCTATGGCTACACCTTC. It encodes CASSLSFGYGYTF.

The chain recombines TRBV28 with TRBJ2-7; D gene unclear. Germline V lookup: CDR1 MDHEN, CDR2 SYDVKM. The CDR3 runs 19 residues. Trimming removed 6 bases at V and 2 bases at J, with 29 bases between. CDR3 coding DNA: TGTGCCAGCAGCCGTCCTCCACCCTGGGCAACACCAAGAACCTACGAGCAGTACTTC. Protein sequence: CASSRPPPWATPRTYEQYF.